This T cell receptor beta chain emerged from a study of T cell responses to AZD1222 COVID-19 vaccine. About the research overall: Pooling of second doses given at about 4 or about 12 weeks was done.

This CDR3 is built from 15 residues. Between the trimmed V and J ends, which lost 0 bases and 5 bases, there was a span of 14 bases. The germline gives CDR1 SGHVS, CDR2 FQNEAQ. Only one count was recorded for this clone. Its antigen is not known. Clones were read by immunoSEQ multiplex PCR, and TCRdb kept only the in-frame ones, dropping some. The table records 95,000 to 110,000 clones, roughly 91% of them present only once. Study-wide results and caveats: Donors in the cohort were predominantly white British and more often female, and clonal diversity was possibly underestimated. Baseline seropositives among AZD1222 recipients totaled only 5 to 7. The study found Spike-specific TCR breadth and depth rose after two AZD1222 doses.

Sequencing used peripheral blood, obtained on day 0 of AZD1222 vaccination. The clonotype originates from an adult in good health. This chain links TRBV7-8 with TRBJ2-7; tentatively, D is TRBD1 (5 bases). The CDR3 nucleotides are TGTGCCAGCAGCTTAGCGTCCAGGGTTGCCCACGAGCAGTACTTC. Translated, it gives CASSLASRVAHEQYF. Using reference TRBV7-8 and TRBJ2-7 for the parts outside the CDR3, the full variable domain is GAGVSQSPRYKVAKRGQDVALRCDPISGHVSLFWYQQALGQGPEFLTYFQNEAQLDKSGLPSDRFFAERPEGSVSTLKIQRTQQEDSAVYLCASSLASRVAHEQYFGPGTRLTVT.